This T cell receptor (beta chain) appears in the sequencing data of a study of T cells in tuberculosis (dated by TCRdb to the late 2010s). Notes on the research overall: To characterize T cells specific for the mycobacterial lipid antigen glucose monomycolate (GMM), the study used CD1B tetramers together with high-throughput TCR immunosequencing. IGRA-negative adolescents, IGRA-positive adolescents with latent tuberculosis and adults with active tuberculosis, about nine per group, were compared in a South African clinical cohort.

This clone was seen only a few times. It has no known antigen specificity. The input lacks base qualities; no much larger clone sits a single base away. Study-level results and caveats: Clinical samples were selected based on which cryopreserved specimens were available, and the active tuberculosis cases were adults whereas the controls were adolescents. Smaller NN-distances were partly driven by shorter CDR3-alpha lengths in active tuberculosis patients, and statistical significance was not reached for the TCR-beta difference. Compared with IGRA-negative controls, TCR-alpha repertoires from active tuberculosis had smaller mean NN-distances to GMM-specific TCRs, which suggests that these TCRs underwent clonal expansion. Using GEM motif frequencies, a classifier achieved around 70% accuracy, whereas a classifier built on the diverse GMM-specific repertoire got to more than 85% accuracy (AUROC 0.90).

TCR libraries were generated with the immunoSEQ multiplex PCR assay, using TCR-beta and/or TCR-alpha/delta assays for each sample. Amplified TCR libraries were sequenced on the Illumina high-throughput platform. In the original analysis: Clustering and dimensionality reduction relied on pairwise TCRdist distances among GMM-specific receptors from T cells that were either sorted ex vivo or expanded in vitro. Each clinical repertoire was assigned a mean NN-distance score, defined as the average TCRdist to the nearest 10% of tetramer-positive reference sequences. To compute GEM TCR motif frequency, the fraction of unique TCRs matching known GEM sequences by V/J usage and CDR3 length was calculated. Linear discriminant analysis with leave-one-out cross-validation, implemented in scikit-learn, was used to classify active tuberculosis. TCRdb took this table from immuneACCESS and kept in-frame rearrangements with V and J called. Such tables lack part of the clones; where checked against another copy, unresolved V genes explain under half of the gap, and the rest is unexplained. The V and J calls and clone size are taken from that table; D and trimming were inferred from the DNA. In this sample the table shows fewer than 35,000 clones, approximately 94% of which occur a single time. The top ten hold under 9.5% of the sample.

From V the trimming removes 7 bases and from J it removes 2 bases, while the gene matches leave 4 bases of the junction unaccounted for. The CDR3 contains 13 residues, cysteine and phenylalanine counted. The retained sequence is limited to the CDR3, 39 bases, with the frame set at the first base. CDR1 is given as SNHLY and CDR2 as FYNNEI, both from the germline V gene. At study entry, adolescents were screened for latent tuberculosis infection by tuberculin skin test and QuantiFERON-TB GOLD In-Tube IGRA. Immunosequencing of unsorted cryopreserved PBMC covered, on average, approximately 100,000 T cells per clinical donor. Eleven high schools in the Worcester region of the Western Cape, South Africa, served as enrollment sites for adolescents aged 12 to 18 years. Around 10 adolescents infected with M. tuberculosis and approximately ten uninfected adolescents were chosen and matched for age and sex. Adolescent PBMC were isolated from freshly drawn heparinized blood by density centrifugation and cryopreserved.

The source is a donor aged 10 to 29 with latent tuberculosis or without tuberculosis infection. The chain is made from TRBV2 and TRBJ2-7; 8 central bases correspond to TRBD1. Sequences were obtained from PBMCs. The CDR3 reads CASTRDRTYEQYF. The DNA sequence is TGTGCCAGCACAAGGGACAGGACCTACGAGCAGTACTTC.